This T cell receptor (beta chain) derives from a study of cytomegalovirus exposure and HLA in healthy donors. Study observations and caveats: Specific recognition of CMV antigens was confirmed in vitro for a few chains (all CMV-associated). It is likely that the observed cluster of highly shared sequence variants was a sequencing artifact.

The V and J ends lost 8 bases and 7 bases, in that order; junction bases with no gene match: 13. The CDR3 has 15 amino acids. Germline V gene data show CDR1 as MNHNS and CDR2 as SASEGT. It was with 60 Vbeta and 13 Jbeta primers that the PCR ran. TCRdb's copy holds only in-frame clones and misses some; the assay was immunoSEQ multiplex PCR. Here the sample spans 110,000 to 150,000 clones, about two thirds being singletons. This clone was observed a handful of times. Antigen specificity is unknown. The sample comprised PBMCs. V is TRBV6-1 and J is TRBJ1-5, with 8 bases identical to TRBD1. This TCR came from a man between 60 and 75 years old in good health and CMV-seronegative. The CDR3 DNA follows: TGTGCCAGCGGGAATCCACAGGGGGGTGTCCAGCCCCAGCATTTT. Residues: CASGNPQGGVQPQHF.